The entry below describes one TCR beta chain. No cognate antigen has been identified for it. No clone much larger than this one lies a single base away; base qualities are absent. The CDR3 spans 13 residues, from the cysteine through the phenylalanine. CDR3 DNA is the only sequence kept; it has 39 bases, read in frame from the first base. Sequences PRHDT (CDR1) and FYEKMQ (CDR2) are obtained from the germline V gene (reference sequence). The junction carries 12 bases between V and J, which are trimmed by 2 bases and 8 bases respectively. These data come from a study of blood T cell repertoires in COVID-19 (dated by TCRdb to the early 2020s). Study-level background: Samples from collaborators originated in the United States, Italy and Spain and spanned both the acute and convalescent phases of COVID-19. The material from the prospective study consisted of cDNA or gDNA derived from T cells, B-cell-depleted T cells, or PBMCs. Where HLA class I and class II types were available, the types were taken from metadata supplied by the sample provider, not from assay-based typing. The sample metadata nearly always contained a de-identified subject ID, COVID-19 status, age in years and sex. A freely available public database, intended as a resource for researchers studying the immune response to SARS-CoV-2, is where the repertoires were released. Samples were obtained from the ongoing ImmuneRACE study (first 160 participants) and from over a thousand subjects provided by 6 global collaborators. Subjects who had been exposed to COVID-19, were actively infected with it, or had recovered from it provided the deeply sampled blood TCRbeta repertoires that made up the dataset. General conclusions and limits of the study: The quantity of clinical and demographic metadata differed by source and by participant and was supplied without curation.

TCRbeta CDR3 regions were amplified from genomic DNA by means of the immunoSEQ Assay, a bias-controlled multiplex PCR. On the authors' methods: The number of nucleated cells in each sample was estimated from the amplification of reference gene primers within the assay. To quantify the absolute abundance of each unique TCRbeta CDR3 rearrangement, sequence reads were collapsed and filtered. Productive Simpson clonality was computed per sample as the square root of Simpson's diversity index over productive rearrangements. TCRdb holds this immuneACCESS table with in-frame rearrangements only. Some clones are missing; in checked studies, unresolved V genes explain under half, and the rest has no known cause. V, J and clone size were drawn from that table, and D and trimming were deduced from the DNA. For this sample the table gives tens of thousands of clones, of which more than 75% were detected only once. The ten top clones hold approximately 19% of the sample.

Each collaborating institution followed its own protocols to collect whole blood in K2EDTA tubes. For TCRbeta analysis, collaborators shipped samples as frozen whole blood, isolated PBMCs, or DNA extracted from either of those sample types. This sequence originates from a woman of 80 years or more with active or convalescent COVID-19. Rearrangement joined TRBV13 to TRBJ1-2; matching of 6 bases hints at TRBD1 as the D gene. Sequenced input: peripheral blood. CDR3 reads: CASSLYGGQGYTF. The nucleotide sequence is TGTGCCAGCAGCTTATACGGGGGGCAAGGCTACACCTTC.